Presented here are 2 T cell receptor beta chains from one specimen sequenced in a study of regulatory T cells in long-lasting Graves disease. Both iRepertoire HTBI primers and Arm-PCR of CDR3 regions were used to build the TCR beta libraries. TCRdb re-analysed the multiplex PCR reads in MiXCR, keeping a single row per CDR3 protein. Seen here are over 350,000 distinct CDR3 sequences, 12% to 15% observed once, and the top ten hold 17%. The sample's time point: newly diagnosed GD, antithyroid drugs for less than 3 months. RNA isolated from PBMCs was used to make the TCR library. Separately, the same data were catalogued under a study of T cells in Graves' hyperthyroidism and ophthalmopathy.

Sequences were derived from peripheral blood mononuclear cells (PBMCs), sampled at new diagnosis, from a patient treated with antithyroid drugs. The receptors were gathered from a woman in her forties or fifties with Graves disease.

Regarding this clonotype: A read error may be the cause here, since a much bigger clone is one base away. CDR3 amino acids: CASSRISYGYIF. The DNA for the CDR3 is TGTGCCAGCAGTAGGATCTCCTATGGCTACATCTTC. J is TRBJ1-2 and V is TRBV28; D gene unclear. CDR1 is MDHEN and CDR2 is SYDVKM in the germline V gene. This CDR3 is built from 12 residues.

CDR3 amino acids: CASGSGSGYYNEQFF. The CDR3 bases are TGTGCCAGCGGGAGCGGGAGTGGGTATTACAATGAGCAGTTCTTC. The chain employs TRBV28 and TRBJ2-1; 8 bases are a match to TRBD2. J gave up 4 bases and V 8 bases, and 10 bases lay outside the gene matches. The CDR3 loop spans 15 amino acids. Germline CDR1 and CDR2: MDHEN and SYDVKM. Full variable domain (rest looked up from reference TRBV28 and TRBJ2-1): DVKVTQSSRYLVKRTGEKVFLECVQDMDHENMFWYRQDPGLGLRLIYFSYDVKMKEKGDIPEGYSVSREKKERFSLILESASTNQTSMYLCASGSGSGYYNEQFFGPGTRLTVL.